This T cell receptor (beta chain) emerged from a study of T cell responses to AZD1222 COVID-19 vaccine. With 0 bases removed from V and 8 bases from J, the gap between germline ends came to 10 bases. The V gene's germline CDR1 is GTSNPN and CDR2 SVGIG (reference sequence). The CDR3 sequence is 12 residues long. Assay: immunoSEQ multiplex PCR; the TCRdb copy retains only in-frame clones and omits some. The table lists 50,000 to 65,000 clones, over 80% of them singletons, with roughly 6% in the top ten. With respect to this clone: Its antigen is still unknown.

General study results and limits: Baseline seropositivity characterized only a handful of AZD1222 recipients. Distributed over spike, vaccine-associated CD4 TCRs predominated at 160-218 and 743-854. Clonal diversity was possibly underestimated, and white British individuals and females predominated among donors. Unmutated variant regions reportedly attract nearly half of all spike-specific TCRs.

Sequenced material: peripheral blood, taken 28 days after the second dose of the MenACWY control vaccine. This TCR derives from an adult who received the MenACWY meningococcal vaccine as a control. The genes are TRBV30 and TRBJ1-1; D is unresolved. The DNA for the CDR3 is TGTGCCTGGAGTGTACTTCCGGGAGAAGCTTTCTTT. It codes for CAWSVLPGEAFF.